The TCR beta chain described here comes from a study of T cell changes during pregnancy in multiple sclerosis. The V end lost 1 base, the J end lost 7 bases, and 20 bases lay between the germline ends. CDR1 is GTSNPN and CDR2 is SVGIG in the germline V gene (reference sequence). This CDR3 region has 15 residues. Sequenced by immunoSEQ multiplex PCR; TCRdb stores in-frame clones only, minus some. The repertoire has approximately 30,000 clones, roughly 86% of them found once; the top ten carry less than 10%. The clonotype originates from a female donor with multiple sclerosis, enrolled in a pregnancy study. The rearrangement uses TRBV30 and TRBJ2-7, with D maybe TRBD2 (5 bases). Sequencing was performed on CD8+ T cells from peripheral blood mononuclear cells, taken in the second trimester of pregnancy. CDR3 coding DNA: TGTGCCTGGAGTGGAGTACGGGGTCTTTCTCGGGAGCAGTACTTC. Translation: CAWSGVRGLSREQYF.